The entry below gives a single TCR beta chain sequence along with its context. The data are from a study of CD8+ T cells in alopecia areata. As to treatment: oral pan-JAK inhibitor, 5-10 mg twice daily. RNA, once extracted, was reverse transcribed into cDNA for use as the sequencing template. Assay used: immunoSEQ multiplex PCR; TCRdb lists only in-frame clones, some missing. The sample has 200,000 to 250,000 clones, under 75% seen once. This receptor was obtained from a human donor with alopecia areata. The sequenced sample was CD4+ T cells sorted from blood, obtained at week 4, from a patient treated with tofacitinib.

As DNA, the CDR3 is TGCAGCGTTGGAACCAGGAGGTTGGGCGAGCAGTACTTC. It specifies CSVGTRRLGEQYF. The chain has TRBV29-1 and TRBJ2-7, with D perhaps TRBD2 (5 bases). Germline values: CDR1 SQVTM, CDR2 ANQGSEA. V gave up 4 bases and J gave up 6 bases, with 16 bases separating them. This CDR3 region has 13 residues.